A selection of T cell receptor beta chains follows, all from one sample in a study of blood T cells in healthy people across ages. TCRdb passed the 5' RACE reads through MiXCR, listing each CDR3 protein once. Of around 1,800,000 distinct CDR3 sequences detected, roughly two fifths appear once; the ten largest clones hold about 21%. The sequencing sample was made of blood. These receptors all stem from a human donor in good health. The CDR3 runs from the conserved cysteine through the conserved F or W. The order of the fields is clone size, J gene, V gene, D gene, CDR3 protein, CDR3 DNA. A D gene is named only where the DNA matches it firmly. Clone size, where shown, is once, few, many, or a class for clones that have expanded.

abundance: few
j_gene: TRBJ2-3
v_gene: TRBV7-8
d_gene: TRBD2
CDR3aa: CASSFGLADTDTQYF
CDR3nt: TGTGCCAGCAGCTTCGGACTAGCGGACACAGATACGCAGTATTTT

abundance: few
j_gene: TRBJ1-4
v_gene: TRBV4-1
d_gene: TRBD1
CDR3aa: CASSQDYLQGVLELFF
CDR3nt: TGCGCCAGCAGCCAAGACTATTTACAGGGGGTCCTTGAACTGTTTTTT

abundance: .
j_gene: TRBJ2-1
v_gene: TRBV28
d_gene: TRBD1
CDR3aa: CASSPSRQGYSYNEQFF
CDR3nt: TGTGCCAGCAGTCCCTCTCGACAGGGGTACTCCTACAATGAGCAGTTCTTC

abundance: few
j_gene: TRBJ2-1
v_gene: TRBV24-1
d_gene: .
CDR3aa: CAASGGPRGNEQFF
CDR3nt: TGTGCCGCATCAGGGGGGCCTCGGGGCAATGAGCAGTTCTTC

abundance: few
j_gene: TRBJ2-5
v_gene: TRBV12-3/TRBV12-4
d_gene: TRBD1
CDR3aa: CASSSGTGGGWETQYF
CDR3nt: TGTGCCAGCAGTTCCGGGACAGGGGGCGGATGGGAGACCCAGTACTTC

abundance: .
j_gene: TRBJ1-6
v_gene: TRBV4-2
d_gene: .
CDR3aa: CASSQEGRVAYNSPLHF
CDR3nt: TGTGCCAGCAGCCAAGAGGGGAGGGTAGCCTATAATTCACCCCTCCACTTT

abundance: .
j_gene: TRBJ2-7
v_gene: TRBV15
d_gene: .
CDR3aa: CATSRDHRSSYEQYF
CDR3nt: TGTGCCACCAGCAGAGATCACAGGAGCTCCTACGAGCAGTACTTC

abundance: few
j_gene: TRBJ1-4
v_gene: TRBV20-1
d_gene: .
CDR3aa: CSARTARITNEKLFF
CDR3nt: TGCAGTGCAAGGACAGCACGGATCACGAATGAAAAACTGTTTTTT

abundance: few
j_gene: TRBJ2-5
v_gene: TRBV29-1
d_gene: .
CDR3aa: CSVEDLEGVETQYF
CDR3nt: TGCAGCGTTGAAGATCTTGAGGGTGTGGAGACCCAGTACTTC

abundance: few
j_gene: TRBJ2-3
v_gene: TRBV20-1
d_gene: TRBD2
CDR3aa: CSATQAGRGGLRDTQYF
CDR3nt: TGCAGTGCCACCCAAGCAGGGCGGGGGGGCCTCAGAGATACGCAGTATTTT

abundance: .
j_gene: TRBJ2-7
v_gene: TRBV12-3/TRBV12-4
d_gene: .
CDR3aa: CASATFYEQYF
CDR3nt: TGTGCCAGCGCTACCTTTTACGAGCAGTACTTC